The clone carrying this T cell receptor (beta chain) occurred many times. Its antigen is undetermined. CDR3 length: 16 residues. With V trimmed by 6 bases and J by 7 bases, 12 bases remained unmatched. From germline, CDR1 is KGHSH and CDR2 LQKENI. This entry is derived from a study of T cells in Graves' hyperthyroidism and ophthalmopathy. Findings of the study overall: The model made its ophthalmopathy prediction, and onset followed a median 6.5 months later.

Amplified TCR beta CDR3 regions came from RNA transcripts. The HTBI primer set was used in a first-round RT-PCR of the TCR CDR3. MiXCR was run by TCRdb on the multiplex PCR reads, yielding one entry per CDR3 protein. The data hold under 600,000 distinct CDR3 sequences, with more than 15% observed a single time. The sequence was obtained from a woman between 40 and 55 years old with Graves' ophthalmopathy. The chain carries TRBV18 and TRBJ1-6; 7 bases fit TRBD1. Sample: blood. CDR3 coding DNA: TGTGCCAGCTCGGCTAGCGGGACAGCCCAAAATTCACCCCTCCACTTT. Translated, it gives CASSASGTAQNSPLHF.